What follows describes a single TCR beta chain. Its specific antigen is unknown. Base qualities are not recorded, but no much larger clone differs from it by a single base. The germline V gene provides CDR1 MNHNS and CDR2 SASEGT. CDR3 length: 15 amino acids, cysteine to phenylalanine. The kept DNA is CDR3 alone, 45 bases in frame from the first base. V and J are truncated by 3 bases and 6 bases respectively, leaving an intervening sequence of 17 bases. This sample was included in a study of blood T cell repertoires in COVID-19 (dated by TCRdb to 2018 to 2020). In terms of the full investigation: Samples from collaborators originated in the United States, Italy and Spain and spanned both the acute and convalescent phases of COVID-19. Where available, HLA class I and class II types were obtained from metadata supplied by the sample provider rather than from assay-based typing. A de-identified subject ID, COVID-19 status, age in years and sex were almost always included in the sample metadata. Samples came from the ongoing ImmuneRACE study (first 160 participants) plus 1,254 subjects from 6 global collaborators. The prospective study material was composed of cDNA or gDNA derived from T cells, B-cell-depleted T cells, or PBMCs. The dataset comprised deeply sampled blood TCRbeta repertoires from subjects exposed to, actively infected with, or recovered from COVID-19. The repertoires were released in a freely available public database meant as a resource for research on the immune response to SARS-CoV-2.

Enrolling through a virtual design, the prospective study's participants ranged in age from roughly 18 to 90 years and lived across around 25 United States geographic areas. Cohort assignment in the prospective study relied on participant-reported clinical history from a screening survey and a study questionnaire. For ImmuneRACE Cohort 3, a participant was defined as recovered based on two consecutive negative NP/OP PCR tests, clearance by a healthcare professional, or resolution of symptoms. In the prospective study, whole blood, serum and a nasopharyngeal or oropharyngeal swab were collected from each participant by mobile phlebotomists. Additional blood draws and questionnaires over an approximately 2-month period could optionally be provided by prospective study participants. Before DNA extraction, prospective study blood samples were shipped either frozen or at room temperature. The immunoSEQ Assay, a bias-controlled multiplex PCR, was used to amplify TCRbeta CDR3 regions from genomic DNA. The paper's processing steps were these. Within the assay, amplification of reference gene primers was used to estimate how many nucleated cells each sample contained. To quantify the absolute abundance of each unique TCRbeta CDR3 rearrangement, sequence reads were collapsed and filtered. For each sample, productive Simpson clonality was calculated by taking the square root of Simpson's diversity index across productive rearrangements. TCRdb holds this immuneACCESS table with in-frame rearrangements only. Some clones are missing; in checked studies, unresolved V genes explain under half, and the rest has no known cause. That table supplies the V and J calls and clone size; D and trimming were determined from the DNA. The sample table lists over 300,000 clones, under 90% of them with a count of one. 8.5% to 12% of the sample comes from the top ten.

Beyond this particular receptor, the publication reports: Clinical and demographic metadata were provided uncurated, with the amount varying by source and participant.

The specimen was PBMCs or T cells enriched from blood (not recorded which). The sequence was collected from a young woman who had recovered from COVID-19. Recombination joined TRBV6-1 with TRBJ1-2; perhaps TRBD1 is the D gene, with 5 bases matching. The CDR3 in this case is CASSDWSTVGNGYTF. The DNA reads TGTGCCAGCAGTGATTGGTCGACAGTGGGAAATGGCTACACCTTC.